These T cell receptor beta chains were read from a single sample in a study of shared clonotypes between healthy human individuals. TCRdb keeps only in-frame clones here, not all; method: immunoSEQ multiplex PCR. The table records about 2 million clones, roughly 94% of them present only once. The sample comprised naive CD4+ T cells sorted from blood. The receptor source for this set is a man aged 18 to 30 in good health. The CDR3 runs from the conserved cysteine through the conserved F or W. Fields, in order: D gene, V gene, clone size, J gene, CDR3 DNA, CDR3 protein. A D gene is named only where the DNA matches it firmly. A clone size is listed for some rows: how often the clone was seen (once, few, many), or a class if it is expanded.

d_gene: -; v_gene: TRBV25-1; abundance: -; j_gene: TRBJ1-2; CDR3nt: TGTGCCAGCGCAAAAGGGGGGCTTGACTATGGCTACACCTTC; CDR3aa: CASAKGGLDYGYTF
d_gene: -; v_gene: TRBV18; abundance: -; j_gene: TRBJ1-6; CDR3nt: TGTGCCAGCTCAACAAACAGAGGGTCACCCCTCCACTTT; CDR3aa: CASSTNRGSPLHF
d_gene: TRBD1; v_gene: TRBV5-8; abundance: -; j_gene: TRBJ1-5; CDR3nt: TGTGCCAGCAGTACGGGACAGGGAAATGGACAGCCCCAGCATTTT; CDR3aa: CASSTGQGNGQPQHF
d_gene: -; v_gene: TRBV4-2; abundance: -; j_gene: TRBJ2-6; CDR3nt: TGTGCCAGCAGCCAAGAATTAGTGTCTGGGGCCAACGTCCTGACTTTC; CDR3aa: CASSQELVSGANVLTF
d_gene: -; v_gene: TRBV7-3; abundance: -; j_gene: TRBJ2-3; CDR3nt: TGTGCCAGCCGTAGGAGTAGCACAGATACGCAGTATTTT; CDR3aa: CASRRSSTDTQYF
d_gene: TRBD2; v_gene: TRBV6-4; abundance: -; j_gene: TRBJ2-1; CDR3nt: TGTGCCAGCACCATCGGACTAGCGGTATACAATGAGCAGTTCTTC; CDR3aa: CASTIGLAVYNEQFF
d_gene: -; v_gene: TRBV28; abundance: -; j_gene: TRBJ1-5; CDR3nt: TGTGCCAGCAGTTTAGTCTACGACGGTACTCATCAGCCCCAGCATTTT; CDR3aa: CASSLVYDGTHQPQHF
d_gene: TRBD1; v_gene: TRBV6-5; abundance: -; j_gene: TRBJ2-7; CDR3nt: TGTGCCAGCAGCCGCCCGGGACAGGGATCCGAGCAGTACTTC; CDR3aa: CASSRPGQGSEQYF
d_gene: -; v_gene: TRBV29-1; abundance: -; j_gene: TRBJ2-1; CDR3nt: TGCAGCGTTGTAGTAAGTGGGCAGTTCTTC; CDR3aa: CSVVVSGQFF
d_gene: -; v_gene: TRBV2; abundance: -; j_gene: TRBJ1-3; CDR3nt: TGTGCCAGCAGTTACGGACAGTTCTCTGGAAACACCATATATTTT; CDR3aa: CASSYGQFSGNTIYF
d_gene: -; v_gene: TRBV9; abundance: once; j_gene: TRBJ2-7; CDR3nt: TGTGCCAGCAGCGTGGCAGGAACGGCGGTCTACGAGCAGTACTTC; CDR3aa: CASSVAGTAVYEQYF
d_gene: TRBD1; v_gene: TRBV5-1; abundance: -; j_gene: TRBJ2-5; CDR3nt: TGCGCCAGCAGCTCCTTCGGGACAGGTAGCCAAGAGACCCAGTACTTC; CDR3aa: CASSSFGTGSQETQYF
d_gene: TRBD1; v_gene: TRBV19; abundance: -; j_gene: TRBJ1-1; CDR3nt: TGTGCCAGTATCCGGACAGGGAAAACGACTGAAGCTTTCTTT; CDR3aa: CASIRTGKTTEAFF
d_gene: -; v_gene: TRBV29-1; abundance: -; j_gene: TRBJ2-1; CDR3nt: TGCAGCGTTGAAGATAGGACTCTATTGGTCTACAATGAGCAGTTCTTC; CDR3aa: CSVEDRTLLVYNEQFF
d_gene: -; v_gene: TRBV10-3; abundance: -; j_gene: TRBJ2-7; CDR3nt: TGTGCCATCAGTGAGTCAGGCCTACGCCGGGGGGCGACCGACGAGCAGTACTTC; CDR3aa: CAISESGLRRGATDEQYF
d_gene: TRBD1; v_gene: TRBV19; abundance: -; j_gene: TRBJ2-5; CDR3nt: TGTGCCAGTAGTAGGAACAGGGGGGAGACCCAGTACTTC; CDR3aa: CASSRNRGETQYF
d_gene: TRBD1; v_gene: TRBV11-2; abundance: -; j_gene: TRBJ2-7; CDR3nt: TGTGCCAGCAGCCGAGGACAGGGAAGGACCTACGAGCAGTACTTC; CDR3aa: CASSRGQGRTYEQYF
d_gene: -; v_gene: TRBV30; abundance: -; j_gene: TRBJ1-1; CDR3nt: TGTGCCTGGAGTGCCGCTGCCAGAGACACTGAAGCTTTCTTT; CDR3aa: CAWSAAARDTEAFF
d_gene: -; v_gene: TRBV10-3; abundance: -; j_gene: TRBJ1-1; CDR3nt: TGTGCCAGCAGTTACTCCGACGGGAGGGGCACTGAAGCTTTCTTT; CDR3aa: CASSYSDGRGTEAFF
d_gene: -; v_gene: TRBV7-2; abundance: -; j_gene: TRBJ2-5; CDR3nt: TGTGCCAGCAGCTTCGGGTCGCGGGAGACCCAGTACTTC; CDR3aa: CASSFGSRETQYF
d_gene: -; v_gene: TRBV21-1; abundance: -; j_gene: TRBJ1-2; CDR3nt: TGTGCCAGCAGCAAAACTACGGCGCCCTATGGCTACACCTTC; CDR3aa: CASSKTTAPYGYTF
d_gene: TRBD1; v_gene: TRBV19; abundance: -; j_gene: TRBJ2-7; CDR3nt: TGTGCCAGTAGTAAGGACAGGGGCAGACCCTACGAGCAGTGCTTC; CDR3aa: CASSKDRGRPYEQCF
d_gene: TRBD1; v_gene: TRBV30; abundance: -; j_gene: TRBJ2-5; CDR3nt: TGTGCCTGGAGTGTACAGGGGAACTACCAGTACTTC; CDR3aa: CAWSVQGNYQYF
d_gene: TRBD1; v_gene: TRBV7-9; abundance: -; j_gene: TRBJ2-5; CDR3nt: TGTGCCAGCAGCCCCCAGGGGGTTTTGGAGACCCAGTACTTC; CDR3aa: CASSPQGVLETQYF
d_gene: -; v_gene: TRBV7-3; abundance: -; j_gene: TRBJ2-2; CDR3nt: TGTGCCAGCAGCTTAACAAGGGACAACACGAACACCGGGGAGCTGTTTTTT; CDR3aa: CASSLTRDNTNTGELFF
d_gene: TRBD2; v_gene: TRBV28; abundance: -; j_gene: TRBJ2-7; CDR3nt: TGTGCCAGCAGTTCCGGGACTATCTCCTACGAGCAGTACTTC; CDR3aa: CASSSGTISYEQYF
d_gene: -; v_gene: TRBV7-2; abundance: once; j_gene: TRBJ2-3; CDR3nt: TGTGCCAGCAGCTTAGACTGGTCAGATACGCAGTATTTT; CDR3aa: CASSLDWSDTQYF
d_gene: TRBD1; v_gene: TRBV6-4; abundance: -; j_gene: TRBJ1-2; CDR3nt: TGTGCCAGCAGTGACCCGTCCCCCGACAGGGACGATAACTATGGCTACACCTTC; CDR3aa: CASSDPSPDRDDNYGYTF
d_gene: TRBD2; v_gene: TRBV30; abundance: -; j_gene: TRBJ2-1; CDR3nt: TGTGCCTGTCGGCTCCTAGCGGGAGTTCAGCAGTTCTTC; CDR3aa: CACRLLAGVQQFF
d_gene: TRBD1; v_gene: TRBV10-3; abundance: -; j_gene: TRBJ2-7; CDR3nt: TGTGCCATCCGAAACACAGGGGGAAGATCCTACGAGCAGTACTTC; CDR3aa: CAIRNTGGRSYEQYF
d_gene: -; v_gene: TRBV29-1; abundance: -; j_gene: TRBJ1-3; CDR3nt: TGCAGCGTTGAGAGGGGCGGAAACACCATATATTTT; CDR3aa: CSVERGGNTIYF
d_gene: TRBD1; v_gene: TRBV6-5; abundance: -; j_gene: TRBJ1-4; CDR3nt: TGTGCCAGCAAACGACAGGGCCTTAGTGGGGAACTGTTTTTT; CDR3aa: CASKRQGLSGELFF
d_gene: -; v_gene: TRBV5-1; abundance: -; j_gene: TRBJ2-6; CDR3nt: TGCGCCAGCAGTTCAGGACTCTCGGCGGTTATTCGCCTCTCTGGGGCCAACGTCCTGACTTTC; CDR3aa: CASSSGLSAVIRLSGANVLTF
d_gene: -; v_gene: TRBV19; abundance: once; j_gene: TRBJ1-4; CDR3nt: TGTGCCAGTAGTGGGCAGGGCGGGGAAAAACTGTTTTTT; CDR3aa: CASSGQGGEKLFF
d_gene: -; v_gene: TRBV5-1; abundance: -; j_gene: TRBJ1-4; CDR3nt: TGCGCCAGCAGCTTGGAGGGAACGGAAAAACTGTTTTTT; CDR3aa: CASSLEGTEKLFF
d_gene: -; v_gene: TRBV30; abundance: -; j_gene: TRBJ1-1; CDR3nt: TGTGCCTGGAGCGACAACACCGAGAACACTGAAGCTTTCTTT; CDR3aa: CAWSDNTENTEAFF
d_gene: -; v_gene: TRBV30; abundance: -; j_gene: TRBJ2-1; CDR3nt: TGTGCCTGGACCACCGTAGATGAGCAGTTCTTC; CDR3aa: CAWTTVDEQFF
d_gene: TRBD2; v_gene: TRBV5-4; abundance: -; j_gene: TRBJ2-3; CDR3nt: TGTGCCAGCAGCTTGGAGGAGCGGGAGCTTGAAGATACGCAGTATTTT; CDR3aa: CASSLEERELEDTQYF
d_gene: TRBD1; v_gene: TRBV5-6; abundance: -; j_gene: TRBJ2-2; CDR3nt: TGTGCCAGCAGCCCGGGTGGGACAGGGTACACCGGGGAGCTGTTTTTT; CDR3aa: CASSPGGTGYTGELFF
d_gene: -; v_gene: TRBV4-3; abundance: -; j_gene: TRBJ1-1; CDR3nt: TGCGCCAGCAGCCAAGATAGCGGACCTAGGAGGGAAGCTTTCTTT; CDR3aa: CASSQDSGPRREAFF
d_gene: -; v_gene: TRBV10-3; abundance: -; j_gene: TRBJ2-5; CDR3nt: TGTGCCATCAGTGATTCACCTACTGAGACCCAGTACTTC; CDR3aa: CAISDSPTETQYF
d_gene: -; v_gene: TRBV30; abundance: -; j_gene: TRBJ1-4; CDR3nt: TGTGCCTGGAGTGTACTCCTCGGGGCCGCAACTAATGAAAAACTGTTTTTT; CDR3aa: CAWSVLLGAATNEKLFF
d_gene: TRBD1; v_gene: TRBV9; abundance: -; j_gene: TRBJ2-7; CDR3nt: TGTGCCAGCAGCGCCCCCGTAGGGACAGGGTCCTACGAGCAGTACTTC; CDR3aa: CASSAPVGTGSYEQYF
d_gene: TRBD1; v_gene: TRBV7-2; abundance: -; j_gene: TRBJ2-7; CDR3nt: TGTGCCAGCACCTTGAGGGGGCCCTACGAGCAGTACTTC; CDR3aa: CASTLRGPYEQYF
d_gene: -; v_gene: TRBV15; abundance: -; j_gene: TRBJ1-1; CDR3nt: TGTGCCACCAGCAGAGATCTCATGGGCCTGAACACTGAAGCTTTCTTT; CDR3aa: CATSRDLMGLNTEAFF
d_gene: -; v_gene: TRBV6-5; abundance: -; j_gene: TRBJ2-3; CDR3nt: TGTGCCAGCAGTCCACCTGGGAGGAGGGATACGCAGTATTTT; CDR3aa: CASSPPGRRDTQYF
d_gene: -; v_gene: TRBV18; abundance: -; j_gene: TRBJ2-7; CDR3nt: TGTGCCAGCTCACCACCGCAGCAGGGTCGGTCCTACGAGCAGTACTTC; CDR3aa: CASSPPQQGRSYEQYF